The 29 T cell receptor beta chains listed next were all sequenced from one sample in a study of blood T cell repertoires in COVID-19. This table comes from immunoSEQ multiplex PCR, and its TCRdb copy is limited to in-frame clones, with some not included. The sample records approximately 80,000 clones, roughly four fifths being singletons. The sequenced sample was peripheral blood. Every receptor here comes from a man between 65 and 85 years old with active or convalescent COVID-19.

The V gene is TRBV9, the J gene TRBJ1-6; TRBD1 matches 7 bases. Germline assignment: CDR1 SGDLS and CDR2 YYNGEE. With V trimmed by 3 bases and J by 6 bases, 6 bases remained unmatched. The CDR3 has 15 amino acids. CDR3 sequence reads: CASSGTGEGNSPLHF. CDR3 sequence (DNA): TGTGCCAGCAGCGGGACAGGAGAGGGTAATTCACCCCTCCACTTT.

The rearrangement uses TRBV19 and TRBJ1-5; D perhaps matches TRBD1 (6 bases). Germline CDR1 and CDR2: LNHDA and SQIVND (reference sequence). The CDR3 extends over 13 amino acids. V lost 5 bases and J lost 4, with 9 bases in between. The CDR3: CASSRTVNQPQHF. For the CDR3, the DNA is TGTGCCAGTAGTCGGACAGTGAATCAGCCCCAGCATTTT.

The V gene is TRBV10-3, the J gene TRBJ2-3; the D gene is possibly TRBD2 (6 bases). The CDR3 is 17 residues long. The V and J ends lost 8 bases and 6 bases respectively, with 27 bases between them. The V gene's germline CDR1 is ENHRY and CDR2 SYGVKD. CDR3 DNA sequence: TGTGCCATCTCAGTGAGCCCCGGGACTCTGGGAGGCGATACGCAGTATTTT. Encoded protein: CAISVSPGTLGGDTQYF.

The genes are TRBV7-9 and TRBJ1-2; D unclear. Germline lookup yields CDR1 SEHNR and CDR2 FQNEAQ (reference sequence). The CDR3 consists of 13 residues. V gave up 4 bases and J gave up 3 bases, with 9 bases separating them. CDR3 DNA sequence: TGTGCCAGCAGCTGGGAGGGAGACTATGGCTACACCTTC. Translated: CASSWEGDYGYTF.

The chain links TRBV18 to TRBJ1-3; D is unresolved. Germline CDR1 KGHSH, CDR2 LQKENI. With 2 bases removed from V and 4 bases from J, the gap between germline ends came to 6 bases. CDR3 size: 13 residues. For the CDR3, the DNA is TGTGCCAGCTCACCAGACACCGGAAACACCATATATTTT. Translation: CASSPDTGNTIYF.

The V gene is TRBV2, the J gene TRBJ1-2; D call uncertain. With 9 bases removed from V and 7 bases from J, the gap between germline ends came to 18 bases. Germline CDR1 and CDR2: SNHLY and FYNNEI. This CDR3 contains 13 residues. This chain's CDR3 is CASVVNPGLGYTF. The DNA of the CDR3 is TGTGCCAGTGTGGTTAACCCAGGCCTTGGCTACACCTTC.

The rearrangement joins TRBV28 to TRBJ1-3; D is possibly TRBD1 (6 bases). This CDR3 region has 18 residues. V was shortened by 0 bases and J by 0 bases, with 15 bases between the two germline ends. Germline V gene sequence: CDR1 MDHEN, CDR2 SYDVKM. The CDR3 region is CASSLWRGSRPSGNTIYF. The CDR3 coding sequence is TGTGCCAGCAGTTTATGGAGGGGGTCTCGTCCCTCTGGAAACACCATATATTTT.

On this clone itself: One end of the junction is discordant with germline, which a read error may explain. This chain uses TRBV7-7 with TRBJ2-3; tentative D call: TRBD2 (7 bases). Germline V gene sequence: CDR1 SSHAT, CDR2 FNYEAQ (reference sequence). The CDR3 length is 16 residues. CDR3 residues: CASSLDRGAAGYTQYF. The CDR3 coding sequence is TGTGCTAGCAGCTTAGATCGGGGGGCAGCGGGATATACGCAGTATTTT.

The genes are TRBV30 and TRBJ2-3, with D maybe TRBD2 (6 bases). Between the trimmed V and J ends, which lost 5 bases and 4 bases, there was a span of 13 bases. Germline values: CDR1 GTSNPN, CDR2 SVGIG (reference sequence). The length of the CDR3 is 13 residues. Here the CDR3 DNA reads TGTGCCTGGGGGAGCGGGCGCCCAGATACGCAGTATTTT. This gives the protein CAWGSGRPDTQYF. The whole variable domain, remainder taken from reference TRBV30 and TRBJ2-3, is SQTIHQWPATLVQPVGSPLSLECTVEGTSNPNLYWYRQAAGRGLQLLFYSVGIGQISSEVPQNLSASRPQDRQFILSSKKLLLSDSGFYLCAWGSGRPDTQYFGPGTRLTVL.

The chain carries TRBV27 and TRBJ1-2; 7 bases are a match to TRBD1. This CDR3 contains 13 residues. V shed 6 bases, J shed 5 bases, and the junction held 6 bases outside the gene matches. CDR1 is MNHEY, CDR2 SMNVEV, per germline (reference sequence). The CDR3 loop is CASSPGQIYGYTF. The CDR3 DNA reads as TGTGCCAGCAGCCCGGGACAGATATATGGCTACACCTTC.

CDR3 loop: CASGGNPASNEQFF. The CDR3 DNA sequence: TGCGCCTCGGGGGGAAATCCTGCGTCGAATGAGCAGTTCTTC. The rearrangement links TRBV5-1 to TRBJ2-1; 7 bases agree with TRBD2. The length of the CDR3 is 14 residues. Germline-derived CDR1 and CDR2 are SGHRS and YFSETQ. The J segment lost 7 bases and the V segment lost 10 bases, leaving 14 bases of the junction unmatched.

This clone was observed a handful of times. The V and J genes are TRBV28 and TRBJ1-5; D perhaps matches TRBD1 (6 bases). CDR3 length: 16 residues. Germline lookup yields CDR1 MDHEN and CDR2 SYDVKM. V dropped 6 bases and J dropped 4 bases, with 19 bases sitting between them. CDR3 residues: CASSPTGTQKNQPQHF. The CDR3 nucleotides are TGTGCCAGCAGCCCCACCGGGACACAGAAAAATCAGCCCCAGCATTTT. The full variable domain, in which reference TRBV28 and TRBJ1-5 provide the parts outside the CDR3, is DVKVTQSSRYLVKRTGEKVFLECVQDMDHENMFWYRQDPGLGLRLIYFSYDVKMKEKGDIPEGYSVSREKKERFSLILESASTNQTSMYLCASSPTGTQKNQPQHFGDGTRLSIL.

This chain connects TRBV5-1 to TRBJ2-3; 8 bases are a match to TRBD1. CDR3 length equals 16 residues. V lost 3 bases and J lost 4; bases outside the gene matches: 10. The germline CDR1 and CDR2 sequences are SGHRS and YFSETQ. CDR3 DNA sequence: TGCGCCAGCAGCTCAAGACAGGGGTTTATTGCAGATACGCAGTATTTT. Translated, it gives CASSSRQGFIADTQYF.

This clone was seen a handful of times. This CDR3 reads CAISESGSSYNSPLHF. The CDR3 nucleotides read TGTGCCATCAGTGAGTCAGGGAGCTCCTATAATTCACCCCTCCACTTT. The J gene is TRBJ1-6, the V gene TRBV10-3; D gene unclear. Germline CDR1 and CDR2: ENHRY and SYGVKD. Trimming stripped 0 bases from V and 0 bases from J, with 6 bases between. There are 16 residues in the CDR3.

A few counts support this clone. This rearrangement joins TRBV3-1 (or the pseudogene TRBV3-2) to TRBJ2-2; D is uncertain. The CDR3 is made up of 13 amino acids. The ends were cut back, 5 bases at V and 2 bases at J, with 6 bases in the middle. Germline CDR1 reads LGHDT; CDR2 reads YNNKEL (reference sequence). As DNA, the CDR3 is TGTGCCAGCAGCGCGCGAAACACCGGGGAGCTGTTTTTT. Translating it yields CASSARNTGELFF.

The chain links TRBV11-2 to TRBJ2-7, with D hard to call. Trimming took off 2 bases at V and 0 bases at J, with 5 bases between the two ends. CDR3 length equals 13 residues. The germline CDR1 and CDR2 sequences are SGHAT and FQNNGV. The CDR3 DNA reads as TGTGCCAGCAGCTTAAGTAGCTCCTACGAGCAGTACTTC. Its protein product is CASSLSSSYEQYF. Filled out from reference TRBV11-2 and TRBJ2-7, the complete variable domain reads EAGVAQSPRYKIIEKRQSVAFWCNPISGHATLYWYQQILGQGPKLLIQFQNNGVVDDSQLPKDRFSAERLKGVDSTLKIQPAKLEDSAVYLCASSLSSSYEQYFGPGTRLTVT.

The V call is TRBV5-4, the J call TRBJ2-3; D gene ambiguous. The germline V and J ends were trimmed by 3 bases and 0 bases, with 8 bases remaining between them. Germline CDR1 is SGHNT and CDR2 is YYREEE (reference sequence). CDR3 size: 14 residues. The CDR3 spells CASSSYFSTDTQYF. DNA for the CDR3: TGTGCCAGCAGCTCGTACTTCAGCACAGATACGCAGTATTTT.

This chain links TRBV6-5 with TRBJ1-1; D call uncertain. Trimming took off 5 bases at V and 0 bases at J, with 10 bases between the two ends. The CDR3 consists of 14 residues. The germline V gene has CDR1 MNHEY and CDR2 SVGAGI. The CDR3 protein is CASSLSTLNTEAFF. The CDR3 nucleotides read TGTGCCAGCAGTCTCTCTACTCTGAACACTGAAGCTTTCTTT.

The rearrangement links TRBV6-5 to TRBJ1-1, with D possibly matching TRBD1 (6 bases). V lost 6 bases and J 0 bases, leaving 11 bases between the germline ends. Looked up from germline, CDR1 is MNHEY and CDR2 is SVGAGI. CDR3 length: 14 amino acids. Here the CDR3 reads CASRITGMNTEAFF. Written as DNA, the CDR3 is TGTGCCAGCAGGATAACAGGGATGAACACTGAAGCTTTCTTT.

V gene TRBV5-1 combines with J gene TRBJ1-2; D call uncertain. This CDR3 comprises 16 residues. Germline lookup yields CDR1 SGHRS and CDR2 YFSETQ. V was trimmed by 2 bases and J by 0 bases, leaving 14 bases between them. The CDR3 loop reads CASSFGGPGANYGYTF. The CDR3 region has the DNA TGCGCCAGCAGCTTCGGTGGGCCGGGAGCTAACTATGGCTACACCTTC.

The rearrangement links TRBV6-5 to TRBJ1-2; 7 bases fit TRBD1. V lost 8 bases, J lost 3 bases, and 6 bases stayed unmatched. The length of the CDR3 is 13 residues. CDR1 and CDR2 from the germline V gene are MNHEY and SVGAGI. In nucleotides, the CDR3 is TGTGCCAGCCACGCACAGGGGCACTATGGCTACACCTTC. Amino acid sequence: CASHAQGHYGYTF.

The genes are TRBV7-3 and TRBJ2-5; weak D call: TRBD2 (6 bases). The CDR3 consists of 13 residues. Germline assignment: CDR1 SGHTA and CDR2 FQGTGA. V shed 5 bases and J shed 5 bases, with 12 bases lying between them. This CDR3 reads CASSPGRDETQYF. CDR3 DNA sequence: TGTGCCAGCAGCCCCGGGAGAGACGAGACCCAGTACTTC.

The chain recombines TRBV5-1 with TRBJ2-7; D possibly corresponds to TRBD1 (6 bases). Deletions cut 5 bases from V and 3 bases from J, with 9 bases between. The CDR3 is 12 amino acids. CDR1 and CDR2 (germline): SGHRS, YFSETQ. The CDR3 protein is CASRATGYEQYF. The CDR3 nucleotides are TGCGCCAGCAGGGCGACAGGCTACGAGCAGTACTTC.

V gene TRBV2 combines with J gene TRBJ1-6; the D gene is possibly TRBD1 (5 bases). Trimming cost V 3 bases and J 8 bases, with 14 bases left between them. CDR1 SNHLY and CDR2 FYNNEI come from the germline V gene. The CDR3 has 15 residues. The CDR3, as DNA: TGTGCCAGCAGTGATGGAGACAGTTTATATTCACCCCTCCACTTT. It translates to CASSDGDSLYSPLHF.

This clone came up a few times. The V and J genes are TRBV27 and TRBJ1-6; 11 positions agree with TRBD1. The CDR3 is 19 amino acids. Losses at the gene ends were 2 bases for V and 1 base for J; bases not matched to a gene: 7. In germline, CDR1 is MNHEY, CDR2 SMNVEV (reference sequence). The CDR3 region is CASSLKGQGVRSYNSPLHF. The CDR3 DNA is TGTGCCAGCAGTTTAAAGGGACAGGGGGTGAGATCCTATAATTCACCCCTCCACTTT.

This clone has just a few counts. This chain links TRBV10-1 with TRBJ2-5; a possible D gene is TRBD1 (6 bases). CDR1 is WNHNN, CDR2 SYGVQD, per germline (reference sequence). The CDR3 sequence is 13 residues long. Trimming took 8 bases from V and 3 from J, leaving 13 bases between them. CDR3 loop: CASQDRLKETQYF. The CDR3, as DNA: TGCGCCAGCCAGGACAGACTAAAAGAGACCCAGTACTTC.

The chain couples TRBV3-1 (or the pseudogene TRBV3-2) to TRBJ2-7; D is possibly TRBD1 (5 bases). The CDR3 covers 14 residues. Trimming removed 1 base from V and 4 bases from J, with 11 bases in between. Germline V CDR1 and CDR2: LGHDT, YNNKEL (reference sequence). CDR3 region: CASSQGRVKYEQYF. CDR3 DNA: TGTGCCAGCAGCCAAGGCAGGGTGAAATACGAGCAGTACTTC.

The chain links TRBV5-1 to TRBJ1-1; D remains ambiguous. Trimming left V 3 bases short and J 1 base short, with 7 bases between. The CDR3 is 13 amino acids. Germline-derived CDR1 and CDR2 are SGHRS and YFSETQ. The CDR3: CASSSNRNTEAFF. Here the CDR3 DNA reads TGCGCCAGCAGCTCGAACAGGAACACTGAAGCTTTCTTT.

The CDR3 region is CASSLTGGNQPQHF. CDR3 sequence (DNA): TGCGCCAGCAGCTTGACAGGTGGTAATCAGCCCCAGCATTTT. This chain links TRBV5-1 with TRBJ1-5; maybe TRBD1 (5 bases). The CDR3 length is 14 residues. Germline V gene data show CDR1 as SGHRS and CDR2 as YFSETQ. V gave up 1 base and J gave up 4 bases, with 9 bases separating them.